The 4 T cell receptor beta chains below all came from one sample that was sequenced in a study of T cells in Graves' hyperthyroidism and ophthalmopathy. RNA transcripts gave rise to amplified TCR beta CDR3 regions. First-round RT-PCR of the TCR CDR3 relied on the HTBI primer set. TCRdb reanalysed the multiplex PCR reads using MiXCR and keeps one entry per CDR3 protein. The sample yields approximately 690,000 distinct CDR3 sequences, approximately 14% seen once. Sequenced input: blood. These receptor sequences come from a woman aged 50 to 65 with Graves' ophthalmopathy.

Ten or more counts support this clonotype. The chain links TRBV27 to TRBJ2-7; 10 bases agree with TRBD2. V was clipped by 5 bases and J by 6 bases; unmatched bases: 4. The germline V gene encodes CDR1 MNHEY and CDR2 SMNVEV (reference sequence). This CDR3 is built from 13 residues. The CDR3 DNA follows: TGTGCCAGCAGTGAACTAGCGGGGCTCGAGCAGTACTTC. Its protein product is CASSELAGLEQYF.

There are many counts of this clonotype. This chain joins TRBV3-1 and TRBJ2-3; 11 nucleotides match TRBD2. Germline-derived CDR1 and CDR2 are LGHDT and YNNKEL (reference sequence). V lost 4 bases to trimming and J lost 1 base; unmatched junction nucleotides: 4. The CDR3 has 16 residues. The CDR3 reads CASSPRSGRGTDTQYF. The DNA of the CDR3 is TGTGCCAGCAGCCCTCGTAGCGGGAGGGGCACAGATACGCAGTATTTT.

CDR3 sequence reads: CASSLSGTNSPLHF. CDR3 nucleotide sequence: TGTGCCAGCAGTTTATCCGGGACAAACTCACCCCTCCACTTT. The chain uses TRBV12-3 or TRBV12-4 and TRBJ1-6, with D possibly matching TRBD1 (6 bases). The CDR3 consists of 14 residues. V was pared by 2 bases and J by 10 bases, with 12 bases between.

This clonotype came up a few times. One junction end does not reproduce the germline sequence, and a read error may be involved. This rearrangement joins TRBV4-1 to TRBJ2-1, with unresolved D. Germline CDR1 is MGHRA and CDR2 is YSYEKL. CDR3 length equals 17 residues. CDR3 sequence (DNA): TGCGCCGGCAGCCAAGTAATCTCAGGTATTACGGTCAATGAGCAGTTCTTC. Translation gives CAGSQVISGITVNEQFF.